The source of this TCR beta chain is a study of cytomegalovirus exposure and HLA in healthy donors. Turning to the study itself: From about 170 million T cells, an earlier analysis saw approximately 110 million unique TCR beta sequences. Within the Caucasian-associated ancestry cluster were around four fifths of the 350 to 400 genotyped donors. Study-wide points: Reports indicate that TCR beta sequences accurately predicted the HLA-A and HLA-B alleles of most subjects. The analysis excluded some indistinguishable V segments, including TRBV6-2 and TRBV6-3.

The PCR made use of 60 Vbeta and 13 Jbeta primers. The repertoire was sequenced with immunoSEQ multiplex PCR; TCRdb's copy has only in-frame clones and lacks some. The table includes 150,000 to 200,000 clones, 82% detected once. V was clipped by 5 bases and J by 0 bases; unmatched bases: 10. CDR1 is SGHNT and CDR2 is YENEEA in the germline V gene. This CDR3 spans 17 amino acids. As to this clone: Its antigen is still unknown.

This TCR was recovered from a girl between 5 and 17 years old in good health and CMV-seropositive. Sample: PBMCs. The J gene is TRBJ2-7, the V gene TRBV11-3; 10 bases line up with TRBD1. The CDR3 protein is CASSPGTGVGSSYEQYF. In nucleotides, the CDR3 is TGTGCCAGCAGCCCCGGGACAGGGGTCGGAAGCTCCTACGAGCAGTACTTC. Full variable domain (rest looked up from reference TRBV11-3 and TRBJ2-7): EAGVVQSPRYKIIEKKQPVAFWCNPISGHNTLYWYLQNLGQGPELLIRYENEEAVDDSQLPKDRFSAERLKGVDSTLKIQPAELGDSAVYLCASSPGTGVGSSYEQYFGPGTRLTVT.